This TCR beta chain was recovered during a study of cytomegalovirus exposure and HLA in healthy donors. Findings and limits, study-wide: Investigators reported 150 to 200 TCR beta chains as tied to cytomegalovirus. Being productive about 90% or about 30% of the time was typical of most TCR beta V segments in an earlier analysis. Because they were indistinguishable, some V segments, including TRBV6-2 and TRBV6-3, were excluded.

The length of the CDR3 is 13 residues. Germline-derived CDR1 and CDR2 are LNHDA and SQIVND (reference sequence). 13 Jbeta primers and 60 Vbeta primers were used for the PCR. Profiling relied on immunoSEQ multiplex PCR, and the TCRdb table lists in-frame clones only, not all of them. The sample comprises fewer than 110,000 clones, 77% of which are singletons, and roughly 3.9% rests with the top ten. This clone came up once. Its antigen remains unknown. At one end, the junction sequence differs from germline, possibly due to a read error. Sample: PBMCs. The rearrangement links TRBV19 to TRBJ2-5; D remains unclear. This TCR was recovered from a male donor in good health and CMV-seronegative. Written as DNA, the CDR3 is TGTGTCAGTAGTATAGGAGCTGTGGAGACCCAGTACTTC. Protein product: CVSSIGAVETQYF.